This T cell receptor (beta chain) was profiled in a study of tumor T cells in aggressive B-cell lymphoma. Germline CDR1 DFQATT, CDR2 SNEGSKA (reference sequence). V shed 2 bases and J shed 10 bases, with 11 bases lying between them. The CDR3 has 11 residues. The method was immunoSEQ multiplex PCR; TCRdb's version includes in-frame clones alone and lacks a portion of them. The sample lists about 1,600 clones; roughly four fifths were seen once. The sequencing sample was made of tumor tissue. This chain connects TRBV20-1 to TRBJ1-2, with D maybe TRBD1 (5 bases). This TCR was recovered from an adult with diffuse large B cell lymphoma. The CDR3, as DNA: TGCAGTGCTAGACAGGGCGGTGTCTACACCTTC. It codes for CSARQGGVYTF.